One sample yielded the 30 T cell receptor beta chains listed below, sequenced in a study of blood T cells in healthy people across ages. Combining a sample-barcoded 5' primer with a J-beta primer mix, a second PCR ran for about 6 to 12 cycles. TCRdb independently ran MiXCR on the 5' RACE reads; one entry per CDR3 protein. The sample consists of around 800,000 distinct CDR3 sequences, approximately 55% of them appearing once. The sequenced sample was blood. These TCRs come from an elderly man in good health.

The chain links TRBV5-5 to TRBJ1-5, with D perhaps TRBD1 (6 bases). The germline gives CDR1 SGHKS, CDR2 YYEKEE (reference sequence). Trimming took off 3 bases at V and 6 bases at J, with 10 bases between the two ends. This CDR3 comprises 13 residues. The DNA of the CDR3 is TGTGCCAGCAGCTACAGGGAAGGTCAGCCCCAGCATTTT. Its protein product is CASSYREGQPQHF.

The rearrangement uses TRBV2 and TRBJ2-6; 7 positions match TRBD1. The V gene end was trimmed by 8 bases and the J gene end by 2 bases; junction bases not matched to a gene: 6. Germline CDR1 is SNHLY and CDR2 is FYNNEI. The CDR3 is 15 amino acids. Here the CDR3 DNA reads TGTGCCAGCTGCAAAGACAGGGCTGGGGCCAACGTCCTGACTTTC. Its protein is CASCKDRAGANVLTF.

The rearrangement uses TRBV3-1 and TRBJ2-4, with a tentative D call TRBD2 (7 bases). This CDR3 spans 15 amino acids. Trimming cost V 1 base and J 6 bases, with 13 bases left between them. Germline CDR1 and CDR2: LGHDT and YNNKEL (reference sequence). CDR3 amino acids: CASSQGRGAGNIQYF. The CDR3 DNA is TGTGCCAGCAGCCAAGGCCGGGGGGCAGGAAACATTCAGTACTTC. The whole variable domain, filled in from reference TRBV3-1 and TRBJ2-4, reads DTAVSQTPKYLVTQMGNDKSIKCEQNLGHDTMYWYKQDSKKFLKIMFSYNNKELIINETVPNRFSPKSPDKAHLNLHINSLELGDSAVYFCASSQGRGAGNIQYFGAGTRLSVL.

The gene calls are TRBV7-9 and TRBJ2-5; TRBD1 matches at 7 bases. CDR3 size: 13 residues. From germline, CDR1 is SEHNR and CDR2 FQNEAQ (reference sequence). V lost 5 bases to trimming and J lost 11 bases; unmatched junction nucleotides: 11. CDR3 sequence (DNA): TGTGCCAGCAGCACGGGGACAGCCGGGGAGCAGTACTTC. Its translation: CASSTGTAGEQYF.

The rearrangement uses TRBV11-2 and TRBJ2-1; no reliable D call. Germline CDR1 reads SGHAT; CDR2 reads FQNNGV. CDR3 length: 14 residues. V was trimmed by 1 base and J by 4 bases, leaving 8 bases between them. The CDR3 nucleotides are TGTGCCAGCAGCTTAGTTTTTAGTTACAATGAGCAGTTCTTC. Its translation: CASSLVFSYNEQFF.

CDR3 coding DNA: TGTGCCATCAGTGCCCTGGGGAGAGGGGCCGGCGAGCAGTACTTC. It translates to CAISALGRGAGEQYF. The chain couples TRBV10-3 to TRBJ2-7, with D tentatively TRBD1 or TRBD2 (5 bases each). The CDR3 length is 15 residues. V lost 4 bases and J lost 6, with 19 bases in between. Germline loops: CDR1 ENHRY, CDR2 SYGVKD.

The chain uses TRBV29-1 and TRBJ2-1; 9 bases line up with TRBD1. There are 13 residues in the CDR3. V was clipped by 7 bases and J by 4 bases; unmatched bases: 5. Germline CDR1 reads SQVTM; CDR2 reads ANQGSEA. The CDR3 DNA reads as TGCAGCGGAGGACAGGGGACATACAATGAGCAGTTCTTC. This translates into CSGGQGTYNEQFF.

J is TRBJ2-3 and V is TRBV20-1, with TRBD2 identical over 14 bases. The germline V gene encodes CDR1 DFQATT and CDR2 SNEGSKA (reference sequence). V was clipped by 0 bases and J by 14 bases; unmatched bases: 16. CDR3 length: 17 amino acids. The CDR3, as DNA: TGCAGTGCTAGAGATCCCGGGACTAGCGGGAGTCACAGATACGCGTATTTT. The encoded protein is CSARDPGTSGSHRYAYF.

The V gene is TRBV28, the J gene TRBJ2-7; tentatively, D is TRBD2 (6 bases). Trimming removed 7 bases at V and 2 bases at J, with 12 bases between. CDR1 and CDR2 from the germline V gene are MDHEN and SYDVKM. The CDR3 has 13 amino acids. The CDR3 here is CASISGLTYEQYF. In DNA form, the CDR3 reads TGTGCCAGCATATCCGGACTAACCTACGAGCAGTACTTC.

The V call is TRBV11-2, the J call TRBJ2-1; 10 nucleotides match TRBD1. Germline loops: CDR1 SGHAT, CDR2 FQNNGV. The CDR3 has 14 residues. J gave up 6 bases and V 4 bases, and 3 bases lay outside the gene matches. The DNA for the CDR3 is TGTGCCAGCAGCTCTGGACAGGGGGGCAATGAGCAGTTCTTC. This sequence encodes CASSSGQGGNEQFF.

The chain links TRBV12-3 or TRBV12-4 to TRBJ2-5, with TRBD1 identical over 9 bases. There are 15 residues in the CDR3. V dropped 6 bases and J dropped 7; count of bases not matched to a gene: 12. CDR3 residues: CASSFTGTGSGTQYF. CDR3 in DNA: TGTGCCAGCAGCTTTACCGGGACAGGGAGTGGGACCCAGTACTTC.

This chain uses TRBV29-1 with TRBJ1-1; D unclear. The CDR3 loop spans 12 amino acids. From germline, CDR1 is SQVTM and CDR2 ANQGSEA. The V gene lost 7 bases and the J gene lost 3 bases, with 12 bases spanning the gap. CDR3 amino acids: CSGHSGDTEAFF. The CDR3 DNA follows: TGCAGCGGCCACTCTGGGGACACTGAAGCTTTCTTT.

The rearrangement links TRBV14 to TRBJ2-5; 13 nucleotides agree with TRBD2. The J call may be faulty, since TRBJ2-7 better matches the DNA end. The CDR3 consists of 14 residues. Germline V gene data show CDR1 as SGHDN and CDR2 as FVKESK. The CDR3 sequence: CASSSGLAGDEQYF. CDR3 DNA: TGTGCCAGCAGCTCAGGACTAGCGGGAGACGAGCAGTACTTC.

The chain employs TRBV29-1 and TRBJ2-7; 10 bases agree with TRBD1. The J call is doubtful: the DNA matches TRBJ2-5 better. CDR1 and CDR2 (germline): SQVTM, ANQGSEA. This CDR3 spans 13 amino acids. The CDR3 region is CSVGRTGGETQYF. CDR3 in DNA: TGCAGCGTTGGCCGGACAGGGGGGGAGACCCAGTACTTC.

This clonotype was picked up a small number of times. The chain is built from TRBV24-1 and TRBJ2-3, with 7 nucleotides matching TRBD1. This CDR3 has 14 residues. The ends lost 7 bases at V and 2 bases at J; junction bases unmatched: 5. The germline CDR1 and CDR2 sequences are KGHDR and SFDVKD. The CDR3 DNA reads TGTGCCACCAGGGGCAGGGGGACCACAGATACGCAGTATTTT. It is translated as CATRGRGTTDTQYF.

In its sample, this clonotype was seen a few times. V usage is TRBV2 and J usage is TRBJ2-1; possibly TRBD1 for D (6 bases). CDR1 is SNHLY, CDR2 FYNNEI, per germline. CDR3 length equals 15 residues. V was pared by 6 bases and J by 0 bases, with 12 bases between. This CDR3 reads CASRKDRSSYNEQFF. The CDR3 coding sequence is TGTGCCAGCAGGAAGGACAGAAGCTCCTACAATGAGCAGTTCTTC.

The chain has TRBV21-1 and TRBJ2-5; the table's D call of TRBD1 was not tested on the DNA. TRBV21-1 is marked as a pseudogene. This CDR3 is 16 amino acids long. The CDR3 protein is CASSKRRTSYQETQYF. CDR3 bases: TGTGCCAGCAGCAAAAGGAGGACAAGTTACCAAGAGACCCAGTACTTC.

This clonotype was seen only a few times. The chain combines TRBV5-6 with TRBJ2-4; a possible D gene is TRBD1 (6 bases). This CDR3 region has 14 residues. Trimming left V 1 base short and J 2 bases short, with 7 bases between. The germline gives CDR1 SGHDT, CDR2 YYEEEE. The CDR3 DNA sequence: TGTGCCAGCAGCTTGTGGGGGCCCAAAAACATTCAGTACTTC. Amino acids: CASSLWGPKNIQYF.

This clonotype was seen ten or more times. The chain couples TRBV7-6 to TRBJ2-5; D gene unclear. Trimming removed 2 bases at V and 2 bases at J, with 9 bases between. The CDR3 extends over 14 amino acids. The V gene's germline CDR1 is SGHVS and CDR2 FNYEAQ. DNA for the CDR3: TGTGCCAGCAGCTTAAATTTGGGGCAAGAGACCCAGTACTTC. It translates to CASSLNLGQETQYF.

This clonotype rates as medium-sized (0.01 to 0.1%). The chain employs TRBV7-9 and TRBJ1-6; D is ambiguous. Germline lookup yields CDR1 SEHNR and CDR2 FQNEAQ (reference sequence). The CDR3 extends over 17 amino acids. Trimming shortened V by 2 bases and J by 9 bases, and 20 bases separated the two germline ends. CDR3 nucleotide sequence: TGTGCCAGCAGCTTACAGGATTGGGGAGGGCGACGTTCACCCCTCCACTTT. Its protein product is CASSLQDWGGRRSPLHF.

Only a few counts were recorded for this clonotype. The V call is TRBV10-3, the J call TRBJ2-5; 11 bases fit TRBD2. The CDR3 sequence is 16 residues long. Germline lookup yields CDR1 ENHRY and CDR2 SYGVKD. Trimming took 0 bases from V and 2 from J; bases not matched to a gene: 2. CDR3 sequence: CAISESLAGGQETQYF. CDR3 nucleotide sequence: TGTGCCATCAGTGAGTCGTTAGCGGGAGGGCAAGAGACCCAGTACTTC.

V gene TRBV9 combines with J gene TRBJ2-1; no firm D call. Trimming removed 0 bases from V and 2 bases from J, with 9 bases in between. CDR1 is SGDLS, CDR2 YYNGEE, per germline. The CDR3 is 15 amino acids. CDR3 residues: CASSVGGAAYNEQFF. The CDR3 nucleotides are TGTGCCAGCAGCGTAGGAGGCGCGGCCTACAATGAGCAGTTCTTC.

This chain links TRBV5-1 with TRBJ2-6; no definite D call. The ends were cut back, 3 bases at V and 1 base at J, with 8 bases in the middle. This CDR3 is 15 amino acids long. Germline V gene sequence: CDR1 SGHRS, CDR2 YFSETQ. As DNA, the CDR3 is TGCGCCAGCAGCTCACGGGCATCTGGGGCCAACGTCCTGACTTTC. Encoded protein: CASSSRASGANVLTF.

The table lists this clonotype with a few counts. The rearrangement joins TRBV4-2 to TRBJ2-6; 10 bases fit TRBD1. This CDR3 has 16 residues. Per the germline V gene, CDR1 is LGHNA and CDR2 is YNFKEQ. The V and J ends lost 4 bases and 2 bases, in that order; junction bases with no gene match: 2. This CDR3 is CASSPGQGTGANVLTF. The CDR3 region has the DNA TGTGCCAGCAGCCCGGGACAGGGGACTGGGGCCAACGTCCTGACTTTC.

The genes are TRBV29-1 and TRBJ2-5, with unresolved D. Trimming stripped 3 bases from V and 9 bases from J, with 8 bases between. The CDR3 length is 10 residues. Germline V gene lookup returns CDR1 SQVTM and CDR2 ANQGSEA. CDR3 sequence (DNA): TGCAGCGTTGAGGTTTTGGCCCAGTACTTC. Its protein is CSVEVLAQYF.

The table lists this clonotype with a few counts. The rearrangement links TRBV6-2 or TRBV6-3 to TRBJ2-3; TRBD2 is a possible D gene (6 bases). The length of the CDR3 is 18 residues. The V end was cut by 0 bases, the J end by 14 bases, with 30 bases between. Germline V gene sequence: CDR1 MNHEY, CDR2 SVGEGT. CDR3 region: CASSYSLSSGSGHRYAYF. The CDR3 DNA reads TGTGCCAGCAGTTACTCACTCTCATCCGGGAGCGGTCACAGATACGCGTATTTT.

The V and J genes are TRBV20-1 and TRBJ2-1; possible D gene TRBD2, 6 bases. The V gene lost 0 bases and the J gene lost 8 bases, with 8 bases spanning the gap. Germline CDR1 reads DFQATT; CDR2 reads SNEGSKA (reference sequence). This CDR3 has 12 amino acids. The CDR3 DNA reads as TGCAGTGCTAGAGAGGGGGAGGATGAGCAGTTCTTC. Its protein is CSAREGEDEQFF.

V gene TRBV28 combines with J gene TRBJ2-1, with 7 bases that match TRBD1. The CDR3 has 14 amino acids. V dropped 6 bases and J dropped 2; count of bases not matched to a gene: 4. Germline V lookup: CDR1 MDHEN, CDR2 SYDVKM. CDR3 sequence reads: CASRTGVTYNEQFF. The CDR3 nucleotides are TGTGCCAGCAGAACAGGGGTTACCTACAATGAGCAGTTCTTC.

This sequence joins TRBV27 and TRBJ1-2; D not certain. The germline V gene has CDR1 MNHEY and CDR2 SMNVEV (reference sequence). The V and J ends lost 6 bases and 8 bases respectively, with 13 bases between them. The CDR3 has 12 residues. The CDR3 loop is CASSHAGNGYTF. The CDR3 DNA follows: TGTGCCAGCAGCCATGCGGGGAACGGCTACACCTTC.

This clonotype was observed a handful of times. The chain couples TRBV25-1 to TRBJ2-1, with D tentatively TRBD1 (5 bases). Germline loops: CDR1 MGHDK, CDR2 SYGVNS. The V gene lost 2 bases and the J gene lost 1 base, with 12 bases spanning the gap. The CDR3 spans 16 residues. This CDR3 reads CASSEETARSYNEQFF. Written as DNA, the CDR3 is TGTGCCAGCAGTGAAGAGACAGCGAGATCCTACAATGAGCAGTTCTTC.